What follows are 7 T cell receptor beta chains derived from one specimen sequenced in a study of beta chain features in type 1 diabetes. The isolated RNA, all of it, was reverse transcribed, so expressed TCRB transcripts were what got sequenced. Data came from immunoSEQ multiplex PCR; TCRdb stores just in-frame clones and leaves some out. Among 300,000 to 350,000 clones listed, roughly 15% were seen once. The sample comprised central memory CD4+ T cells from blood. These receptors all come from a young man in good health.

This clone was seen many times. The rearrangement joins TRBV5-6 to TRBJ2-1; no clear D. Germline V lookup: CDR1 SGHDT, CDR2 YYEEEE. The CDR3 spans 12 residues. Trimming cost V 1 base and J 10 bases, with 9 bases left between them. The DNA of the CDR3 is TGTGCCAGCAGCTTGCCGCAGAAGGAGCAGTTCTTC. This sequence encodes CASSLPQKEQFF. Full variable domain (remainder filled in from reference TRBV5-6 and TRBJ2-1): DAGVTQSPTHLIKTRGQQVTLRCSPKSGHDTVSWYQQALGQGPQFIFQYYEEEERQRGNFPDRFSGHQFPNYSSELNVNALLLGDSALYLCASSLPQKEQFFGPGTRLTVL.

The rearrangement joins TRBV28 to TRBJ1-5; tentatively, D is TRBD1 (6 bases). This CDR3 spans 16 amino acids. Between the trimmed V and J ends, which lost 5 bases and 4 bases, there was a span of 18 bases. Germline CDR1 and CDR2: MDHEN and SYDVKM. CDR3 nucleotide sequence: TGTGCCAGCAGTACCCTAAGACAGGTTCGGAATCAGCCCCAGCATTTT. It yields the protein CASSTLRQVRNQPQHF.

With regard to this clone: The sample carries other DNA sequences with the same CDR3. The chain links TRBV18 to TRBJ2-1; no reliable D call. The CDR3 contains 13 residues. Germline loops: CDR1 KGHSH, CDR2 LQKENI. The V end lost 3 bases, the J end lost 6 bases, and 9 bases lay between the germline ends. CDR3 sequence reads: CASSPSRPNEQFF. In DNA form, the CDR3 reads TGTGCCAGCTCACCCTCTCGGCCCAATGAGCAGTTCTTC.

In its sample, this clone was seen a few times. The gene calls are TRBV28 and TRBJ1-3; D not certain. In germline, CDR1 is MDHEN, CDR2 SYDVKM. The CDR3 consists of 15 residues. The V and J ends lost 7 bases and 2 bases respectively, with 15 bases between them. The CDR3: CASMLTVVTGNTIYF. The CDR3 DNA reads TGTGCCAGCATGTTGACGGTCGTGACTGGAAACACCATATATTTT.

This clone was detected a few times. The chain employs TRBV4-2 and TRBJ1-1; D call uncertain. CDR3 length: 15 residues. Germline lookup yields CDR1 LGHNA and CDR2 YNFKEQ. V was cut by 6 bases and J by 2 bases, with 16 bases left in between. Here the CDR3 DNA reads TGTGCCAGCAGGAGAGAGCCCAACACAAACACTGAAGCTTTCTTT. The encoded protein is CASRREPNTNTEAFF.

This clone was observed a few times. The chain is built from TRBV10-3 and TRBJ2-5; D may be TRBD2 (6 bases). The CDR3 is made up of 14 amino acids. The V and J ends lost 5 bases and 2 bases respectively, with 12 bases between them. Germline V gene sequence: CDR1 ENHRY, CDR2 SYGVKD. The CDR3 loop reads CAISTGSGQETQYF. CDR3 in DNA: TGTGCCATCAGTACGGGTAGCGGACAAGAGACCCAGTACTTC.

This clone was recorded a few times. The chain uses TRBV11-2 and TRBJ2-1; the D gene is possibly TRBD2 (6 bases). The V and J ends lost 3 bases and 8 bases respectively, with 11 bases between them. Germline V gene sequence: CDR1 SGHAT, CDR2 FQNNGV. This CDR3 comprises 13 residues. The CDR3 DNA is TGTGCCAGCAGCTTGATCGGGAGAGATGAGCAGTTCTTC. As protein: CASSLIGRDEQFF.